The subject of this entry is one T cell receptor beta chain. Its antigen is undetermined. This sample stems from a study of cytomegalovirus exposure and HLA in healthy donors. The study's findings and limits: Presence/absence analyses treated sequencing depth as roughly uniform across donors. TRBV6-2, TRBV6-3 and other indistinguishable V segments were excluded.

The primer mix had 60 Vbeta and 13 Jbeta primers. Here immunoSEQ multiplex PCR was the method, and the copy in TCRdb shows in-frame clones only, minus some. The sample records about 160,000 clones, around 80% being singletons. Unrecorded immune exposures were likely, despite nominal health at sampling. The CDR3 consists of 17 residues. With V trimmed by 5 bases and J by 0 bases, 5 bases remained unmatched. Germline V CDR1 and CDR2: LNHDA, SQIVND (reference sequence). The chain is built from TRBV19 and TRBJ2-7, with TRBD2 matching 15 bases. The material sequenced was PBMCs. This receptor was taken from a male donor in good health and CMV-seropositive. DNA for the CDR3: TGTGCCAGTAGTCCTGGGACTAGCGGGAGGCTCTCCTACGAGCAGTACTTC. Its protein product is CASSPGTSGRLSYEQYF.